These 10 T cell receptor beta chains came from one sample sequenced in a study of T cell repertoires in cytomegalovirus infection. Their recognized antigens are unknown. One entry per CDR3 protein results from TCRdb running MiXCR on the reads. The table has 650,000 to 850,000 distinct CDR3 sequences, approximately 32% seen once. The sequences come from cultured CD8+ T cells from PBMCs, collected from culture after CMV antigen stimulation. These receptors all come from a human donor in good health (CMV status not recorded). Some clones in this sample may be carry-over from other donors' samples.

The chain employs TRBV20-1 and TRBJ1-5; possible D gene TRBD1, 6 bases. Per the germline V gene, CDR1 is DFQATT and CDR2 is SNEGSKA (reference sequence). V was pared by 0 bases and J by 2 bases, with 20 bases between. This CDR3 is 18 amino acids long. CDR3 in DNA: TGCAGTGCTAGAGAGGGGGCCCCAGGCCAGGGCGGCAATCAGCCCCAGCATTTT. As protein: CSAREGAPGQGGNQPQHF.

This clonotype was recorded many times. The gene calls are TRBV12-3 or TRBV12-4 and TRBJ2-7; 8 nucleotides line up with TRBD2. V shed 4 bases and J 9 bases; nucleotides not matched to a gene: 11. The length of the CDR3 is 14 residues. The CDR3 sequence: CASSSGGALSGQYF. The CDR3, as DNA: TGTGCCAGCAGTTCCGGGGGGGCCCTCTCGGGGCAGTACTTC.

This clonotype appeared a few times. This rearrangement joins TRBV4-2 to TRBJ2-7; 10 positions agree with TRBD2. V dropped 0 bases and J dropped 3; count of bases not matched to a gene: 11. This CDR3 region has 18 residues. The germline CDR1 and CDR2 sequences are LGHNA and YNFKEQ. As DNA, the CDR3 is TGTGCCAGCAGCCAAGATATCCTAGCGGGGGCCCCGGTCTACGAGCAGTACTTC. Translated, it gives CASSQDILAGAPVYEQYF.

This chain connects TRBV7-4 to TRBJ1-1; D not resolved. Germline CDR1 reads SGHVT; CDR2 reads SQSDAQ. The CDR3 loop spans 14 amino acids. The CDR3 region is CVDDTEIGNTEAFF. Written as DNA, the CDR3 is TGTGTCGACGACACGGAGATAGGGAACACTGAAGCTTTCTTT.

This chain's CDR3 is CASNPQGMGNTEAFF. CDR3 nucleotides: TGTGCCAGCAACCCACAGGGGATGGGGAACACTGAAGCTTTCTTT. The chain uses TRBV6-2 or TRBV6-3 and TRBJ1-1, with 7 bases identical to TRBD1. The CDR3 is 15 residues long. With V trimmed by 7 bases and J by 1 base, 9 bases remained unmatched. The germline gives CDR1 MNHEY, CDR2 SVGEGT.

This chain uses TRBV4-1 with TRBJ1-1; no clear D gene. Deletions cut 2 bases from V and 0 bases from J, with 10 bases between. The CDR3 spans 15 residues. Per germline, CDR1 MGHRA and CDR2 YSYEKL. CDR3 region: CASSQYPTVNTEAFF. In DNA form, the CDR3 reads TGCGCCAGCAGCCAATACCCTACAGTGAACACTGAAGCTTTCTTT.

This clonotype was picked up a small number of times. This rearrangement joins TRBV2 to TRBJ1-1, with D maybe TRBD1 (6 bases). Trimming shortened V by 6 bases and J by 2 bases, and 13 bases separated the two germline ends. The CDR3 length is 14 residues. Germline-derived CDR1 and CDR2 are SNHLY and FYNNEI. The CDR3 sequence is CASSEGGLNTEAFF. The CDR3 DNA follows: TGTGCCAGCAGCGAGGGGGGTTTAAACACTGAAGCTTTCTTT.

The chain carries TRBV28 and TRBJ2-3; perhaps D is TRBD1 or TRBD2 (5 bases each). This CDR3 has 18 residues. Germline lookup yields CDR1 MDHEN and CDR2 SYDVKM. Trimming pared 3 bases from V and 1 base from J, leaving 20 bases between. DNA for the CDR3: TGTGCCAGCAGTTTGGAGCAGGGAACTAGAACGCGCACAGATACGCAGTATTTT. Translation: CASSLEQGTRTRTDTQYF.

This clonotype has just a few counts. The CDR3: CASSPERGETQYF. In nucleotides, the CDR3 is TGTGCCAGCAGCCCCGAAAGGGGTGAGACCCAGTACTTC. This sequence joins TRBV4-2 and TRBJ2-5; a weak D match, TRBD1 (5 bases). The germline gives CDR1 LGHNA, CDR2 YNFKEQ. V lost 4 bases, J lost 5 bases, and 11 bases lay in between. CDR3 size: 13 residues.

V is TRBV19 and J is TRBJ2-7; 7 bases align to TRBD1. The CDR3 is made up of 11 amino acids. The trim removed 9 bases at V and 7 bases at J, leaving 6 bases unmatched. Per the germline V gene, CDR1 is LNHDA and CDR2 is SQIVND (reference sequence). The chain's CDR3 is CASPTGFEQYF. Written as DNA, the CDR3 is TGTGCCAGCCCGACAGGGTTTGAGCAGTACTTC. The variable domain in full, completed from reference TRBV19 and TRBJ2-7, reads DGGITQSPKYLFRKEGQNVTLSCEQNLNHDAMYWYRQDPGQGLRLIYYSQIVNDFQKGDIAEGYSVSREKKESFPLTVTSAQKNPTAFYLCASPTGFEQYFGPGTRLTVT.